This T cell receptor beta chain was identified during a study of metastatic and nonmetastatic thyroid tumors. About the study: Samples came from malignant and benign thyroid patients, and repertoires were compared across blood and tumor or nodule tissue.

Authors' processing steps: Across clinicopathological groups, CDR3 differences served as the basis for building a distant-metastasis classifier for papillary thyroid cancer. MiXCR was used by TCRdb to re-call the PCR reads. In this record, the V and J calls reflect TCRdb's handling and not the investigators' own analysis. The table lists more than 40,000 clones, about 4% of them singletons, with 8.5% to 10% in the top ten. Before thyroid surgery, none of the patients had received any treatment. This clone was detected many times. The material sequenced was blood. This TCR derives from a female donor with papillary thyroid cancer or a benign thyroid nodule (not recorded which). Some clones in this sample may be carry-over from other donors' samples.

The CDR3 DNA follows: TGTGCCAGTAGTATAGAGGCTAGCAATCAGCCCCAGCATTTT. Translation gives CASSIEASNQPQHF. V usage is TRBV19 and J usage is TRBJ1-5; no definite D call. The CDR3 is made up of 14 amino acids. Germline CDR1 and CDR2: LNHDA and SQIVND (reference sequence). The ends were cut back, 0 bases at V and 0 bases at J, with 3 bases in the middle.